Detailed here is one TCR beta chain. These data come from a study of blood T cell repertoires in COVID-19. For the study at large: T cells, B-cell-depleted T cells, or PBMCs provided the cDNA or gDNA that served as material.

Germline values: CDR1 ENHRY, CDR2 SYGVKD. There are 17 residues in the CDR3. Germline trimming cut 3 bases from V and 4 bases from J; bases unmatched to any gene: 11. Generated by immunoSEQ multiplex PCR, the TCRdb table keeps only in-frame clones and is missing some. The repertoire holds around 150,000 clones, 85% to 90% seen once, with about 4.1% in the top ten. This TCR was sampled from a woman aged 40 to 50 with acute or convalescent COVID-19. The chain joins TRBV10-3 to TRBJ1-2; 10 bases match TRBD1. The sequencing input was peripheral blood. The CDR3 coding sequence is TGTGCCATCAGTGACCCCGGGACAGGGGCTGTTGGCTATGGCTACACCTTC. Residues: CAISDPGTGAVGYGYTF.